Described below is a single T cell receptor beta chain sequence and its context. This may arise from a read error, as a much more abundant clone is one base away. As to time point: pre-sensitization, week 0. The sample's treatment: therapeutic diphenylcyclopropenone sensitization with weekly scalp DPC. This specimen belongs to a study of human T cells and chemical hapten exposure. Germline values: CDR1 MNHEY, CDR2 SVGEGT. The CDR3 covers 13 residues. TCRdb ran MiXCR on the RACE reads and lists one entry per CDR3 protein. The sample has about 39,000 distinct CDR3 sequences, around 11% seen once; the top ten hold approximately 5.3%.

This rearrangement joins TRBV6-2 or TRBV6-3 to TRBJ1-2; no clear D gene. The input for sequencing was whole blood, taken in connection with sensitization to the hapten diphenylcyclopropenone (DPC). This clonotype was sampled from a woman in her thirties with alopecia areata. Some clones in this sample may be carry-over from other donors' samples. Written as DNA, the CDR3 is TGTGCCAGCAGTTACTCCAGGAACTATGGCTACCCCTTC. Translating gives CASSYSRNYGYPF.